A single sample gave rise to the 8 T cell receptor beta chains below, sequenced in a study of T cell changes during pregnancy in multiple sclerosis. Clones were read by immunoSEQ multiplex PCR, and TCRdb kept only the in-frame ones, dropping some. The sample has tens of thousands of clones, about 95% seen once; the top ten hold over 2%. The sample in question was peripheral blood, obtained in the third trimester of pregnancy. All receptors derive from a female donor with multiple sclerosis, enrolled in a pregnancy study.

Written as DNA, the CDR3 is TGCGCCAGTACCCCCGGGGTAATTAACGGGGAGCTGTTTTTT. It yields the protein CASTPGVINGELFF. This chain connects TRBV5-1 to TRBJ2-2; D is possibly TRBD2 (5 bases). The CDR3 totals 14 residues. Looked up from germline, CDR1 is SGHRS and CDR2 is YFSETQ. The germline V and J ends were trimmed by 8 bases and 7 bases, with 18 bases remaining between them.

The chain uses TRBV7-8 and TRBJ2-5, with 13 bases aligning to TRBD2. This CDR3 contains 17 residues. With V trimmed by 5 bases and J by 5 bases, 11 bases remained unmatched. The germline gives CDR1 SGHVS, CDR2 FQNEAQ. The CDR3 region has the DNA TGTGCCAGCAGCGCGCGGCGGGGGACTAGCGGGATGGAGACCCAGTACTTC. This gives the protein CASSARRGTSGMETQYF.

The CDR3 spells CAISETDRNTEAFF. CDR3 in DNA: TGTGCCATCAGCGAGACGGACAGGAACACTGAAGCTTTCTTT. This chain joins TRBV10-3 and TRBJ1-1; a possible D gene is TRBD1 (6 bases). V was cut by 6 bases and J by 1 base, with 12 bases left in between. Germline lookup yields CDR1 ENHRY and CDR2 SYGVKD. This CDR3 contains 14 residues.

This chain joins TRBV9 and TRBJ2-2; a possible D gene is TRBD1 (6 bases). Germline CDR1 reads SGDLS; CDR2 reads YYNGEE. The V end was cut by 3 bases, the J end by 6 bases, with 21 bases between. The CDR3 has 17 amino acids. As DNA, the CDR3 is TGTGCCAGCAGCGGAGACAGGCCCCTTGTAGGTTCCGGGGAGCTGTTTTTT. Protein: CASSGDRPLVGSGELFF.

CDR3 in DNA: TGTGCCAGCAGCTTAGGAGGGGAAACTGAAGCTTTCTTT. Its protein is CASSLGGETEAFF. This chain links TRBV7-3 with TRBJ1-1, with D tentatively TRBD1 (5 bases). Germline V gene sequence: CDR1 SGHTA, CDR2 FQGTGA. The CDR3 has 13 amino acids. Between the trimmed V and J ends, which lost 2 bases and 5 bases, there was a span of 9 bases.

This chain links TRBV10-2 with TRBJ1-3; TRBD1 agrees at 9 bases. The CDR3 covers 13 residues. Germline V gene data show CDR1 as WSHSY and CDR2 as SAAADI. Trimming at V came to 10 bases and at J to 2 bases, leaving 3 bases not matched to a gene. This CDR3 is CATRTGAGNTIYF. Written as DNA, the CDR3 is TGCGCCACCAGGACAGGGGCTGGAAACACCATATATTTT.

The CDR3 region is CASSPTPDRTNEKLFF. The CDR3 region has the DNA TGTGCCAGCAGCCCTACCCCAGACAGAACTAATGAAAAACTGTTTTTT. This chain links TRBV5-4 with TRBJ1-4; D might be TRBD1 (5 bases). This CDR3 is 16 amino acids long. Germline CDR1 is SGHNT and CDR2 is YYREEE (reference sequence). V gave up 4 bases and J gave up 1 base, with 14 bases separating them. Full variable domain (missing parts from reference TRBV5-4 and TRBJ1-4): ETGVTQSPTHLIKTRGQQVTLRCSSQSGHNTVSWYQQALGQGPQFIFQYYREEENGRGNFPPRFSGLQFPNYSSELNVNALELDDSALYLCASSPTPDRTNEKLFFGSGTQLSVL.

The sample holds a few counts of this clone. Distinct nucleotide sequences in the sample also encode this CDR3. The chain uses TRBV30 and TRBJ1-1; D is possibly TRBD1 (6 bases). The germline V and J ends were trimmed by 0 bases and 1 base, with 6 bases remaining between them. The CDR3 contains 13 residues. The germline gives CDR1 GTSNPN, CDR2 SVGIG (reference sequence). For the CDR3, the DNA is TGTGCCTGGAGTGTAGGGGGGAACACTGAAGCTTTCTTT. This gives the protein CAWSVGGNTEAFF. Full variable domain (remainder filled in from reference TRBV30 and TRBJ1-1): SQTIHQWPATLVQPVGSPLSLECTVEGTSNPNLYWYRQAAGRGLQLLFYSVGIGQISSEVPQNLSASRPQDRQFILSSKKLLLSDSGFYLCAWSVGGNTEAFFGQGTRLTVV.